The source of this T cell receptor (beta chain) is a study of blood T cell repertoires in COVID-19. Whole-study context: The origin of the acute and convalescent COVID-19 samples was the United States, Italy and Spain. T cells, B-cell-depleted T cells, or PBMCs supplied cDNA or gDNA.

V shed 5 bases, J shed 5 bases, and the junction held 11 bases outside the gene matches. Germline CDR1 SNHLY, CDR2 FYNNEI. The CDR3 has 15 residues. Generated by immunoSEQ multiplex PCR, the TCRdb table keeps only in-frame clones and is missing some. Here the sample spans 90,000 to 120,000 clones, about three quarters being singletons. The clonotype originates from a man between 65 and 79 years old with acute or convalescent COVID-19. The sample taken for sequencing was peripheral blood. The rearrangement uses TRBV2 and TRBJ2-5; 7 bases agree with TRBD1. The CDR3 here is CASSSVGTEWETQYF. The CDR3 DNA is TGTGCCAGCAGTTCAGTCGGGACAGAATGGGAGACCCAGTACTTC.